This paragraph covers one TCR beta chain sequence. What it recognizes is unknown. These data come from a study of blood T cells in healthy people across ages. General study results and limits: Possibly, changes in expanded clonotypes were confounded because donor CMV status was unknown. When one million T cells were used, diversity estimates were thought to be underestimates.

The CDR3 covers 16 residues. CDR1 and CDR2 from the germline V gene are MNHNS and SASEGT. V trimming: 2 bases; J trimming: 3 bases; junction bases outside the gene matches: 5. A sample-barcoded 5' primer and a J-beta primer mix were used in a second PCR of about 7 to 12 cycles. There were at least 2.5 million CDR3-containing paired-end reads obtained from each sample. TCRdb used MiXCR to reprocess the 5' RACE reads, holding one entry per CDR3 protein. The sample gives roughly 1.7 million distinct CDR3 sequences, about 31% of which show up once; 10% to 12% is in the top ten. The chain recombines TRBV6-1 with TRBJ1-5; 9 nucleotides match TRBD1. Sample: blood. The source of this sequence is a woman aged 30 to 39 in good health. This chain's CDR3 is CASSELDRGINQPQHF. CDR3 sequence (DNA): TGTGCCAGCAGTGAATTGGACAGGGGAATCAATCAGCCCCAGCATTTT.